Shown below are 20 T cell receptor beta chains from a single sample sequenced in a study of TIL therapy for anti-PD-1-resistant metastatic lung cancer. Documented time point: pre-treatment sample, taken before nivolumab and TIL therapy. The libraries were made with immunoSEQ v3. Using immunoSEQ multiplex PCR, the repertoire was profiled, and TCRdb retains in-frame clones only, with some absent. The table includes around 55,000 clones, about 81% detected once. The sequenced sample was blood, obtained at baseline. These receptors came from a person aged 25-79 years with non-small cell lung cancer.

This clone has only a few counts. The chain is built from TRBV2 and TRBJ2-7; 9 positions match TRBD2. The CDR3 has 13 amino acids. Germline V gene lookup returns CDR1 SNHLY and CDR2 FYNNEI. Trimming cost V 8 bases and J 5 bases; bases outside gene matches: 7. CDR3 bases: TGTGCCAGCTCTAAGCGGGAGGTCCACGAGCAGTACTTC. This sequence encodes CASSKREVHEQYF.

The chain uses TRBV5-5 and TRBJ2-2; no firm D call. From germline, CDR1 is SGHKS and CDR2 YYEKEE (reference sequence). The length of the CDR3 is 12 residues. Deletions cut 2 bases from V and 6 bases from J, with 5 bases between. The CDR3 DNA sequence: TGTGCCAGCAGCTTTCAGCCCGGGGAGCTGTTTTTT. It specifies CASSFQPGELFF.

The chain combines TRBV5-1 with TRBJ1-1, with TRBD1 as a possible D gene (6 bases). Trimming removed 3 bases from V and 1 base from J, with 10 bases in between. The CDR3 sequence is 14 residues long. CDR1 SGHRS and CDR2 YFSETQ come from the germline V gene. The CDR3 coding sequence is TGCGCCAGCAGCTACAGGGTGGGGAACACTGAAGCTTTCTTT. Its protein is CASSYRVGNTEAFF.

V usage is TRBV28 and J usage is TRBJ2-1, with TRBD2 matching 10 bases. Germline CDR1 is MDHEN and CDR2 is SYDVKM. The CDR3 is 18 residues long. J gave up 0 bases and V 2 bases, and 7 bases lay outside the gene matches. The CDR3 loop is CASSLSGRDLSSYNEQFF. The CDR3 bases are TGTGCCAGCAGTTTAAGCGGGAGGGACCTGAGCTCCTACAATGAGCAGTTCTTC.

This chain joins TRBV4-1 and TRBJ2-5; D may be TRBD2 (6 bases). The CDR3 consists of 14 residues. The V end lost 9 bases, the J end lost 1 base, and 15 bases lay between the germline ends. The germline gives CDR1 MGHRA, CDR2 YSYEKL. CDR3 nucleotide sequence: TGCGCCAGTTCCCTATCCGGGGGCCAAGAGACCCAGTACTTC. This sequence encodes CASSLSGGQETQYF.

V usage is TRBV18 and J usage is TRBJ2-3; a possible D gene is TRBD1 (6 bases). Trimming took 4 bases from V and 4 from J, leaving 9 bases between them. The germline V gene encodes CDR1 KGHSH and CDR2 LQKENI. The CDR3 has 13 amino acids. The CDR3: CASSLTGSDTQYF. CDR3 sequence (DNA): TGTGCCAGCTCACTCACAGGGTCAGATACGCAGTATTTT.

This chain joins TRBV7-9 and TRBJ2-1; the D is unclear. Germline V gene lookup returns CDR1 SEHNR and CDR2 FQNEAQ (reference sequence). The CDR3 is 13 amino acids. With 5 bases removed from V and 8 bases from J, the gap between germline ends came to 13 bases. The CDR3 is CASSQTTVYEQFF. DNA of the CDR3: TGTGCCAGCAGCCAAACCACCGTCTATGAGCAGTTCTTC.

This chain links TRBV7-3 with TRBJ1-5; unclear D gene. V lost 5 bases and J 5 bases, leaving 4 bases between the germline ends. Germline lookup yields CDR1 SGHTA and CDR2 FQGTGA. CDR3 size: 11 residues. For the CDR3, the DNA is TGTGCCAGCAGCCTGGATCAGCCCCAGCATTTT. Translation: CASSLDQPQHF.

This clone was detected once. The chain uses TRBV6-5 and TRBJ1-6, with D possibly being TRBD1 (5 bases). From germline, CDR1 is MNHEY and CDR2 SVGAGI. The CDR3 covers 10 residues. Trimming stripped 7 bases from V and 11 bases from J, with 6 bases between. For the CDR3, the DNA is TGTGCCAGCAAGGGGCCACCCCTCCACTTT. Translating it yields CASKGPPLHF.

The rearrangement joins TRBV28 to TRBJ1-2; D not certain. CDR1 is MDHEN and CDR2 is SYDVKM in the germline V gene. V was shortened by 7 bases and J by 6 bases, with 18 bases between the two germline ends. The CDR3 is made up of 14 amino acids. CDR3 nucleotides: TGTGCCAGCACCCCGGGAAGGGAACGGGATGGCTACACCTTC. Its translation: CASTPGRERDGYTF.

The chain combines TRBV7-8 with TRBJ2-7; weak D call: TRBD1 (5 bases). From germline, CDR1 is SGHVS and CDR2 FQNEAQ. This CDR3 region has 13 residues. The V end was cut by 4 bases, the J end by 3 bases, with 10 bases between. The CDR3 region has the DNA TGTGCCAGCAGCTCCGGACATCTCTACGAGCAGTACTTC. Its protein is CASSSGHLYEQYF.

The chain uses TRBV11-2 and TRBJ2-1; the match to TRBD2 covers 9 bases. This CDR3 region has 14 residues. Germline CDR1 and CDR2: SGHAT and FQNNGV. Trimming cost V 3 bases and J 10 bases; bases outside gene matches: 7. Here the CDR3 reads CASSFLAGVREQFF. DNA of the CDR3: TGTGCCAGCAGCTTCTTAGCGGGAGTAAGAGAGCAGTTCTTC.

The chain has TRBV4-1 and TRBJ2-2, with 9 bases matching TRBD2. The V and J ends lost 1 base and 0 bases, in that order; junction bases with no gene match: 12. The CDR3 runs 20 residues. Germline V gene sequence: CDR1 MGHRA, CDR2 YSYEKL. The CDR3 protein is CASSQGTSGFPFANTGELFF. The CDR3 DNA reads as TGCGCCAGCAGCCAAGGCACTAGCGGGTTTCCCTTCGCGAACACCGGGGAGCTGTTTTTT.

This clone was picked up a small number of times. V is TRBV10-3 and J is TRBJ2-7, with D perhaps assigned TRBD1 or TRBD2 (5 bases each). Germline-derived CDR1 and CDR2 are ENHRY and SYGVKD. This CDR3 region has 14 residues. The V and J ends lost 5 bases and 2 bases respectively, with 13 bases between them. The CDR3 reads CAISPAGATYEQYF. In DNA form, the CDR3 reads TGTGCCATCAGTCCCGCCGGGGCCACCTACGAGCAGTACTTC.

The V gene is TRBV24-1, the J gene TRBJ2-6; the D is unclear. The CDR3 consists of 16 residues. Germline CDR1 reads KGHDR; CDR2 reads SFDVKD. V shed 1 base and J shed 0 bases, with 6 bases lying between them. CDR3 sequence reads: CATSDLRPSGANVLTF. The CDR3 DNA reads as TGTGCCACCAGTGATTTACGCCCCTCTGGGGCCAACGTCCTGACTTTC.

The chain carries TRBV5-8 and TRBJ1-1, with a possible D match to TRBD1 (5 bases). The CDR3 extends over 12 amino acids. Trimming shortened V by 0 bases and J by 11 bases, and 11 bases separated the two germline ends. CDR1 and CDR2 (germline): SGHTS, YDEGEE. The CDR3: CASSLGAEGAFF. The CDR3 coding sequence is TGTGCCAGCAGCTTGGGCGCGGAGGGGGCTTTCTTT.

This rearrangement joins TRBV7-2 to TRBJ1-5; D remains unclear. Germline assignment: CDR1 SGHTA and CDR2 FQGNSA. The CDR3 extends over 14 amino acids. V dropped 5 bases and J dropped 7 bases, with 15 bases sitting between them. The CDR3 loop reads CASSPERNAQPQHF. The CDR3 DNA follows: TGTGCCAGCAGCCCCGAAAGGAACGCGCAGCCCCAGCATTTT.

The rearrangement links TRBV6-1 to TRBJ1-1; D is undetermined. This CDR3 has 12 amino acids. Looked up from germline, CDR1 is MNHNS and CDR2 is SASEGT. V lost 3 bases and J 8 bases, leaving 10 bases between the germline ends. This CDR3 is CASSDGFGEAFF. CDR3 DNA: TGTGCCAGCAGTGACGGATTTGGGGAAGCTTTCTTT.

The chain employs TRBV5-1 and TRBJ2-3, with 7 nucleotides matching TRBD2. Germline V gives CDR1 SGHRS, CDR2 YFSETQ. This CDR3 comprises 16 residues. V gave up 1 base and J gave up 1 base; unmatched junction bases: 6. The CDR3 sequence is CASSLYGGSRTDTQYF. For the CDR3, the DNA is TGCGCCAGCAGCTTGTATGGCGGGAGCCGCACAGATACGCAGTATTTT.

The rearrangement uses TRBV30 and TRBJ2-3, with 9 bases lining up with TRBD2. Trimming at V came to 0 bases and at J to 6 bases, leaving 10 bases not matched to a gene. The CDR3 is 16 amino acids. Germline V gives CDR1 GTSNPN, CDR2 SVGIG (reference sequence). CDR3 nucleotides: TGTGCCTGGAGTGTGTGGACTAGCGCCCAGGGTGATACGCAGTATTTT. Residues: CAWSVWTSAQGDTQYF.